This is a list of T cell receptor beta chains from one sample in a study of glioma-infiltrating T cells. In TCRdb, the multiplex PCR reads were re-called with MiXCR into one record per CDR3 protein. The sample lists about 200,000 distinct CDR3 sequences, around 32% occurring once. The sample taken for sequencing was glioma tissue, nonneoplastic brain tissue, or PBMCs (not recorded which). All receptors come from a human donor with low-grade glioma or glioblastoma, undergoing nonglioma brain surgery, or in good health (not recorded which). Both conserved end residues are part of each CDR3. Fields, in order: D gene, J gene, clone size, V gene, CDR3 DNA, CDR3 protein. A D gene is named only where the DNA matches it firmly. Clone size is not always given. Where it is, it says once, few, many or a class for expanded clones.

TRBD1	TRBJ2-7	.	TRBV7-9	TGTGCCAGCAGCTTAGCACCGGACAGGGACGAGCAGTACTTC	CASSLAPDRDEQYF
.	TRBJ2-1	.	TRBV7-2	TGTGCCAGCAGCTTACTACGGCTCCTCTCAGAGCAGCTCTTC	CASSLLRLLSEQLF
.	TRBJ1-1	few	TRBV5-1	TGCGCCAGCAGCTTGGACCCTAGTGAAACTGAAGCTTTCTTT	CASSLDPSETEAFF
.	TRBJ1-1	many	TRBV6-2/TRBV6-3	TGTGCCAGCAGACCCGGGTCGAACACTGAAGCTTTCTTT	CASRPGSNTEAFF
TRBD1	TRBJ2-5	.	TRBV28	TGTGCCAGCAGTCTTTCGGGGCCCGGGACAGGGTTCGCGGAGACCCAGTACTTC	CASSLSGPGTGFAETQYF
TRBD1	TRBJ1-1	.	TRBV4-1	TGCGCCAGCAGCCAGAGTTTCGGCGCGGGACAGCTCATAAGGAACAATGAAGCTTTCTTT	CASSQSFGAGQLIRNNEAFF
.	TRBJ1-1	few	TRBV2	TGTGCCAGCAGTGGACGATCCGGGAGGAACACTGAAGCTTTCTTT	CASSGRSGRNTEAFF
TRBD1	TRBJ1-6	many	TRBV3-1	TGTGCCAGCAGCCAAGGGACAGGCAGGAGCTCCTATAATTCACCCCTCCACTTT	CASSQGTGRSSYNSPLHF
.	TRBJ1-3	.	TRBV19	TGTGCCAGTAGTACGGGGAGACTCGACGGAAACACCATATATTTT	CASSTGRLDGNTIYF
.	TRBJ1-5	many	TRBV4-1	TGCGCCAGCAGCCAAGACAATCAGCCCCAGCATTTT	CASSQDNQPQHF
.	TRBJ1-5	many	TRBV28	TGTGCCAGCAGTCCCCCCCCTGGGGCCAATCAGCCCCAGCATTTT	CASSPPPGANQPQHF
.	TRBJ2-6	many	TRBV7-3	TGTGCCAGCAGCTTAAACTCTGGGGCCAACGTCCTGACTTTC	CASSLNSGANVLTF
TRBD1	TRBJ1-5	.	TRBV27	TGTGCCAGCAGTGCCCAGACAGGGCAGCACCGGCATTTT	CASSAQTGQHRHF
.	TRBJ2-7	.	TRBV12-3/TRBV12-4	TGTGCCAGCAGTATCGGACAGACCTACGAGCAGTACTTC	CASSIGQTYEQYF
TRBD2	TRBJ2-3	.	TRBV20-1	TGCAGTGCCGGGACTAGCACAGATAAGTATTTT	CSAGTSTDKYF
.	TRBJ2-1	.	TRBV27	TGTGCCAGCAGCAATTCGAGGGTCTACAATGAGCAGTTCTTC	CASSNSRVYNEQFF
TRBD1	TRBJ2-7	.	TRBV29-1	TGCAGCGTCCCGGACAGGGTAACCTACGAGCAGTACTTC	CSVPDRVTYEQYF
.	TRBJ1-2	many	TRBV6-2/TRBV6-3	TGTGCCAGCAGTTACGGCCCTGGCTACACCTTC	CASSYGPGYTF
.	TRBJ1-3	.	TRBV10-3	TGTGCCATCAGTGAGTCATCAGCAGGGATCGGAAACACCATATATTTT	CAISESSAGIGNTIYF
.	TRBJ2-1	.	TRBV6-1	TGTGCCAGCAGCTCGAGACAGGAAGGTCGGTTCTTC	CASSSRQEGRFF
.	TRBJ2-3	many	TRBV20-1	TGCAGTGCTTCCCGACTAGTCGCAGATACGCAGTATTTT	CSASRLVADTQYF
.	TRBJ1-2	many	TRBV7-2	TGTGCCAGCAGCTTAGGGACGGACGGACTCTACACCTTC	CASSLGTDGLYTF
TRBD1	TRBJ2-7	many	TRBV20-1	TGCAGTGCTAGAGTGGGACAGGGGATTTACGAGCAGTACTTC	CSARVGQGIYEQYF
TRBD2	TRBJ2-3	few	TRBV19	TGTGCCACCCGACCCTCGGGGACTAGCGGGAGGGCATCAGATACGCAGTATTTT	CATRPSGTSGRASDTQYF
TRBD1	TRBJ2-6	few	TRBV5-1	TGCGCCAGCAGCTTGACGGGGACAGGGTTTTCCGGGGCCAACGTCCTGACTTTC	CASSLTGTGFSGANVLTF
.	TRBJ2-5	.	TRBV6-9	TGTGCCAGCAGTTTCCCCCACAGAATCGAAGAGACCCAGTACTTC	CASSFPHRIEETQYF
TRBD2	TRBJ2-1	.	TRBV6-2/TRBV6-3	TGTGCCAGCAGTACACGGGTCCTTAGCGGGAGAAGCTCCTATGAGCAGTTCTTC	CASSTRVLSGRSSYEQFF
TRBD2	TRBJ2-1	many	TRBV4-3	TGCGCCAGCAGCCAAGAGGCTAGCGGGGGAAGGAGGTTCTTC	CASSQEASGGRRFF
.	TRBJ2-7	once	TRBV11-1	TGTGCCAGCAGCCCTGGGGGCGGCGAAGTATTTTCCTACGAGCAGTACTTC	CASSPGGGEVFSYEQYF
.	TRBJ2-7	many	TRBV12-3/TRBV12-4	TGTGCCAGCAGCCTTGGGACCGTCTACGAGCAGTACTTC	CASSLGTVYEQYF